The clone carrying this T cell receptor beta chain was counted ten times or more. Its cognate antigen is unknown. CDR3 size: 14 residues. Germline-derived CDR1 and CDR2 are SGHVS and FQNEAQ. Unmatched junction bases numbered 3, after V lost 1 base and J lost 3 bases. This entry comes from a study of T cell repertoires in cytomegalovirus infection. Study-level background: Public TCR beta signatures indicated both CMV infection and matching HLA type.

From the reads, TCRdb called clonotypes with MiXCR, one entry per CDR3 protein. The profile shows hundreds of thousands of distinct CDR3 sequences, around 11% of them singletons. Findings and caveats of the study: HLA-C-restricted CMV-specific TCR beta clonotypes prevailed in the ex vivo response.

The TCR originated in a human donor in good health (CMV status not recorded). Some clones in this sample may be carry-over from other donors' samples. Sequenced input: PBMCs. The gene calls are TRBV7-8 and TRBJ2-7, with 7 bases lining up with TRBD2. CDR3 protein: CASSLGLAVYEQYF. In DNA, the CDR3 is TGTGCCAGCAGCTTAGGGCTAGCGGTCTACGAGCAGTACTTC.